This T cell receptor beta chain comes out of a study of blood T cell repertoires in COVID-19. Study-wide context: Samples came from the United States, Italy and Spain, spanning acute and convalescent COVID-19. The cDNA or gDNA used as material had been derived from T cells, B-cell-depleted T cells, or PBMCs.

Germline-derived CDR1 and CDR2 are MRHNA and SNTAGT. Trimming cost V 2 bases and J 7 bases, with 14 bases left between them. The CDR3 has 14 residues. In the study's own analysis: Using reference gene primer amplification, nucleated cell counts were estimated. The repertoire was sequenced with immunoSEQ multiplex PCR; TCRdb's copy has only in-frame clones and lacks some. V, J and clone size derive from that table, while D and trimming were established from the DNA sequence. The repertoire holds 140,000 to 150,000 clones, with 70% to 85% as singletons. The clonotype was recovered from a man aged 55-75 years with active or convalescent COVID-19. The source material was peripheral blood. The genes are TRBV6-4 and TRBJ1-2, with D hard to call. The CDR3 sequence is CASSDRSGFGGYTF. The CDR3 DNA reads TGTGCCAGCAGTGACCGGTCTGGTTTCGGTGGCTACACCTTC.